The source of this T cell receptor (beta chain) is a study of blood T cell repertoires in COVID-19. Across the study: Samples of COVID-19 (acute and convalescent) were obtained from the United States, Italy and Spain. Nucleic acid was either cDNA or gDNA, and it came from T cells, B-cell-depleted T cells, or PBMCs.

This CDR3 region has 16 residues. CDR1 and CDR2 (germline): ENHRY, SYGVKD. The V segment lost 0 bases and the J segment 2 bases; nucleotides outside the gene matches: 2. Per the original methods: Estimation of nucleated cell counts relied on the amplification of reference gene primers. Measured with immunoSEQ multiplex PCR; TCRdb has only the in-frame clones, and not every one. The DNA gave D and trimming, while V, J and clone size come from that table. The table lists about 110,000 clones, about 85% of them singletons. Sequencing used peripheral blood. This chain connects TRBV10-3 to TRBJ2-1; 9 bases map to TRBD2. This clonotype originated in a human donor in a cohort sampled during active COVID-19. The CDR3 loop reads CAISESPSGAYNEQFF. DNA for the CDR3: TGTGCCATCAGTGAGTCACCTAGCGGGGCCTACAATGAGCAGTTCTTC.